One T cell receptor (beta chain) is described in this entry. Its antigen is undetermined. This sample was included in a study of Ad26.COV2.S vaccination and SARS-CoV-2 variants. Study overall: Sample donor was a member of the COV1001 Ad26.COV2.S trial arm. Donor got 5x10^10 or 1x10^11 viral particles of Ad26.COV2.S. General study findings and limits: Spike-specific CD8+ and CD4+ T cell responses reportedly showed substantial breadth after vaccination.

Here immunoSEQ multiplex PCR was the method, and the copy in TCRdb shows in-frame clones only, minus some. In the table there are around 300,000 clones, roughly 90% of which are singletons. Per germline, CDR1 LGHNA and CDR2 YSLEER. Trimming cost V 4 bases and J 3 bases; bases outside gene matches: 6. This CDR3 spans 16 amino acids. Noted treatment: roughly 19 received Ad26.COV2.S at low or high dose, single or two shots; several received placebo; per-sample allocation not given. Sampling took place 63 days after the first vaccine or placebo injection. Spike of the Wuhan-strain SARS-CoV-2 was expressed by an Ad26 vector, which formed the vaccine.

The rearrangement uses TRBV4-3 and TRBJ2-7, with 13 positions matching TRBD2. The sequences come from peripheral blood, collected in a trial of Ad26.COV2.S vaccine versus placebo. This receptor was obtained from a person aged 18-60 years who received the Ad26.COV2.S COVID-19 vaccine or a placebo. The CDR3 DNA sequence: TGCGCCAGCAGCCGGGATTGGACTAGCGGGAGCTACGAGCAGTACTTC. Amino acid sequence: CASSRDWTSGSYEQYF.